This T cell receptor (beta chain) came from a study of blood T cell repertoires in COVID-19. The CDR3 spans 11 residues. In germline, CDR1 is MNHEY, CDR2 SVGEGT. Trimming removed 5 bases at V and 1 base at J, with 3 bases between. Produced via immunoSEQ multiplex PCR; TCRdb's table is partial and in-frame only. Of roughly 330,000 clones listed, 88% are singletons. Material: peripheral blood. This TCR came from a woman between 45 and 65 years old with active or convalescent COVID-19. V is TRBV6-2 or TRBV6-3 and J is TRBJ2-7; D is undetermined. The CDR3 loop reads CASSESYEQYF. CDR3 nucleotide sequence: TGTGCCAGCAGTGAGTCCTACGAGCAGTACTTC.